This T cell receptor beta chain comes out of a study of blood T cell repertoires in COVID-19. As for the study in general: In each case, the material was cDNA or gDNA derived from T cells, B-cell-depleted T cells, or PBMCs.

Authors' data handling: Reference gene primer amplification gave nucleated cell count estimates. Using immunoSEQ multiplex PCR, the repertoire was profiled, and TCRdb retains in-frame clones only, with some absent. The V and J calls and clone size were taken over from that table, and D and trimming were inferred from the DNA. The profile shows under 150,000 clones, around 76% of them singletons. CDR1 and CDR2 (germline): MNHEY, SVGAGI. This CDR3 comprises 16 residues. V lost 4 bases, J lost 6 bases, and 5 bases stayed unmatched. The TCR was taken from a human donor in a cohort sampled during active COVID-19. The chain employs TRBV6-5 and TRBJ1-6; the match to TRBD1 covers 11 bases. Sequencing was performed on peripheral blood. The CDR3 coding sequence is TGTGCCAGCAGTTTGTCCGGGACAGGGGGTAATTCACCCCTCCACTTT. It specifies CASSLSGTGGNSPLHF.